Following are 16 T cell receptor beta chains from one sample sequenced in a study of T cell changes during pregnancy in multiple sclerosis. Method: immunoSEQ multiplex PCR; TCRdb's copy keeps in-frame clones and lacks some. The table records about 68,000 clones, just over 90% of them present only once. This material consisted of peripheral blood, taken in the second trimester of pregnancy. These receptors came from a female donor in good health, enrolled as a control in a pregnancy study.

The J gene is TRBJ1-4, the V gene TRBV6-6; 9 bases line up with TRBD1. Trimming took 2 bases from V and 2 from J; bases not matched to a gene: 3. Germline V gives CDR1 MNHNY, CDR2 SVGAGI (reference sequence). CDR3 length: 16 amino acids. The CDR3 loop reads CASSYGQGSTNEKLFF. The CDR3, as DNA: TGTGCCAGCAGTTACGGACAGGGGTCGACTAATGAAAAACTGTTTTTT.

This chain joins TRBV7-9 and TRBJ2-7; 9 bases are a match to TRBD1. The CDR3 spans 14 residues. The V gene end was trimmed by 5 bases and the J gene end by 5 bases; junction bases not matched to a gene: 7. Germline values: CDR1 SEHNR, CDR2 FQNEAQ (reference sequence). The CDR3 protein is CASSLGTGRDEQYF. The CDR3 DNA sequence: TGTGCCAGCAGCCTTGGGACAGGGAGGGACGAGCAGTACTTC.

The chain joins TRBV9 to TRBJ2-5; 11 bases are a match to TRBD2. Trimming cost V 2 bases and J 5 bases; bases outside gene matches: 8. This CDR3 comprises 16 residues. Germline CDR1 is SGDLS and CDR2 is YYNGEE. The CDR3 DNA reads TGTGCCAGCAGCGTTAGCGGGAGGGCCCATTCTGAGACCCAGTACTTC. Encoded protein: CASSVSGRAHSETQYF.

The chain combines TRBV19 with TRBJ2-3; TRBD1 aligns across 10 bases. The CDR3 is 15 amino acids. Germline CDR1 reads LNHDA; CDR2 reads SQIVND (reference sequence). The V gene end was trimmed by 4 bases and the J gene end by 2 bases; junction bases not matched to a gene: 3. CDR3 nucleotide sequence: TGTGCCAGTAGTAGGGACAGGGGCGACACAGATACGCAGTATTTT. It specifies CASSRDRGDTDTQYF.

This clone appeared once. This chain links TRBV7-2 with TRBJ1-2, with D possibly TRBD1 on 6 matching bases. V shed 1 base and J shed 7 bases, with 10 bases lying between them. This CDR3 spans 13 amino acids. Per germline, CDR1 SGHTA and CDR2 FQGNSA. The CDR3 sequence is CASSLGGQIGYTF. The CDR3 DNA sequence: TGTGCCAGCAGCTTAGGGGGACAAATTGGCTACACCTTC.

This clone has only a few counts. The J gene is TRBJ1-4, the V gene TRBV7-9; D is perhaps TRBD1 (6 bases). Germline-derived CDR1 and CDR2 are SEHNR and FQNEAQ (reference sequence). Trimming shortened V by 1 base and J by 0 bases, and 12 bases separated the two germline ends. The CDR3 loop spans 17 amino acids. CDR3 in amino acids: CASSLDRVEATNEKLFF. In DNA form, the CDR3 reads TGTGCCAGCAGCTTAGACAGGGTCGAGGCAACTAATGAAAAACTGTTTTTT. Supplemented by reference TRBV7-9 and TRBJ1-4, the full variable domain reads DTGVSQNPRHKITKRGQNVTFRCDPISEHNRLYWYRQTLGQGPEFLTYFQNEAQLEKSRLLSDRFSAERPKGSFSTLEIQRTEQGDSAMYLCASSLDRVEATNEKLFFGSGTQLSVL.

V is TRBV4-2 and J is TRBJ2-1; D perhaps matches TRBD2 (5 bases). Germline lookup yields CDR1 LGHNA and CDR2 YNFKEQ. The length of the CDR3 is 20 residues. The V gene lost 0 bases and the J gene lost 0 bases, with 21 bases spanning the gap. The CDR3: CASSQDPSRFLGLSYNEQFF. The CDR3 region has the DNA TGTGCCAGCAGCCAAGATCCCTCAAGGTTCCTAGGACTCTCCTACAATGAGCAGTTCTTC.

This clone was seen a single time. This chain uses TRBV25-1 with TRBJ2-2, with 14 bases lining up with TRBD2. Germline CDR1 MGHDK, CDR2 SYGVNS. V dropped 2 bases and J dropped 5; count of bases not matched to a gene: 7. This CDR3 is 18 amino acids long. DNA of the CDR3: TGTGCCAGCAGTGAAAGACTAGCGGGAGGGCCGGGGACCGGGGAGCTGTTTTTT. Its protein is CASSERLAGGPGTGELFF. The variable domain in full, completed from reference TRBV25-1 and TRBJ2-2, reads EADIYQTPRYLVIGTGKKITLECSQTMGHDKMYWYQQDPGMELHLIHYSYGVNSTEKGDLSSESTVSRIRTEHFPLTLESARPSHTSQYLCASSERLAGGPGTGELFFGEGSRLTVL.

The CDR3 region has the DNA TGCGCCAGCAGCCAAGATGGCGGGACCGAGCAGTACTTC. Its protein is CASSQDGGTEQYF. The chain links TRBV4-3 to TRBJ2-7; possible D gene TRBD2, 6 bases. CDR1 is LGHNA, CDR2 YSLEER, per germline. The V gene lost 0 bases and the J gene lost 6 bases, with 9 bases spanning the gap. The CDR3 has 13 amino acids.

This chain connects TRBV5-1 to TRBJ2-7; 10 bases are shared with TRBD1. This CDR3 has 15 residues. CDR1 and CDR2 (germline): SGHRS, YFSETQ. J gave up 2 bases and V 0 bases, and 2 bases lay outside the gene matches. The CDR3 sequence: CASSLDGTGAYEQYF. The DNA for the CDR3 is TGCGCCAGCAGCTTGGACGGGACAGGGGCCTACGAGCAGTACTTC.

The CDR3 nucleotides are TGTGCCTGGAGTCTGACAGGTTTCACTGAAGCTTTCTTT. Translating gives CAWSLTGFTEAFF. The chain combines TRBV30 with TRBJ1-1, with a tentative D call TRBD1 (6 bases). There are 13 residues in the CDR3. Germline V gives CDR1 GTSNPN, CDR2 SVGIG (reference sequence). V was trimmed by 2 bases and J by 4 bases, leaving 11 bases between them.

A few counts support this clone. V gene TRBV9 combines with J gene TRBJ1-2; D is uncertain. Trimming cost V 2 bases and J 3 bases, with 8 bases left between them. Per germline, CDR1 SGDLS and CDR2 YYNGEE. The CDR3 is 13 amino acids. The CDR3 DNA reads TGTGCCAGCAGCGTTGAGGGATACTATGGCTACACCTTC. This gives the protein CASSVEGYYGYTF.

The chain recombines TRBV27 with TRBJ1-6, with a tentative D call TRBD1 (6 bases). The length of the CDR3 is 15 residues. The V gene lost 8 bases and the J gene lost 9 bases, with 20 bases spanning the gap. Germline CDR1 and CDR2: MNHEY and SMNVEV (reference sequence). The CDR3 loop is CASQGRESVFSPLHF. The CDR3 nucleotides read TGTGCCAGCCAGGGGAGGGAATCGGTATTTTCACCCCTCCACTTT.

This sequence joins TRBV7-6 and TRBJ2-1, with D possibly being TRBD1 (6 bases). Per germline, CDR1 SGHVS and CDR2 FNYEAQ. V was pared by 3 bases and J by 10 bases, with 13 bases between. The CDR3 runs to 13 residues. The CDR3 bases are TGTGCCAGCAGCTTGGGTGTAGGGACAGAGCAGTTCTTC. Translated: CASSLGVGTEQFF.

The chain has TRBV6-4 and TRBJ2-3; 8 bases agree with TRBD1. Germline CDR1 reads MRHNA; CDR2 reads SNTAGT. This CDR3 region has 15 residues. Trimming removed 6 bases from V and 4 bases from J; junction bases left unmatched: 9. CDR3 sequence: CASSERSGGADTQYF. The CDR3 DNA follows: TGTGCCAGCAGCGAACGATCAGGGGGCGCAGATACGCAGTATTTT.

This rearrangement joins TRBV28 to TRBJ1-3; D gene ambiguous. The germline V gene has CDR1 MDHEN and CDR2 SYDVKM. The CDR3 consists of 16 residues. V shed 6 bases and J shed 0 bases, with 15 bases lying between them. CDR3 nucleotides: TGTGCCAGCAGCATTGGTCCCCTTAGCTCTGGAAACACCATATATTTT. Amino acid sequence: CASSIGPLSSGNTIYF.